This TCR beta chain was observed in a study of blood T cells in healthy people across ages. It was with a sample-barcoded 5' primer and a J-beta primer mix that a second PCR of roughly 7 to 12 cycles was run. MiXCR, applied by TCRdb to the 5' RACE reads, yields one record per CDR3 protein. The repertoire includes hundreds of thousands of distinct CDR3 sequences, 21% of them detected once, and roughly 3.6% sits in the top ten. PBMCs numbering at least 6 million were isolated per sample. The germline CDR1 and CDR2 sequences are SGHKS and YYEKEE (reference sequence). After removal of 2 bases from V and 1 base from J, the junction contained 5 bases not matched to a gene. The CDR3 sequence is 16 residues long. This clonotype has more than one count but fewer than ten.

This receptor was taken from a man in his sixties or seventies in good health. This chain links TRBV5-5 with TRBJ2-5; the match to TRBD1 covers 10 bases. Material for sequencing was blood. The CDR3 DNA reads TGTGCCAGCAGCTTCCGGACAGGGGGAGCCCAAGAGACCCAGTACTTC. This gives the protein CASSFRTGGAQETQYF.